The next 8 T cell receptor beta chains were all read from a single sample in a study of metastatic and nonmetastatic thyroid tumors. Among the patients, none had received any treatment before thyroid surgery. TCRdb ran MiXCR on the PCR reads. Altogether about 24,000 clones are present, 26% being singletons, with the ten largest covering 15% to 20%. Sequencing used blood. These receptors were collected from a male donor with papillary thyroid cancer or a benign thyroid nodule (not recorded which). Some clones in this sample may be carry-over from other donors' samples.

Points on this clone: Germline and junction disagree at one end, which may indicate a read error. The chain is built from TRBV11-2 and TRBJ2-1; 7 bases map to TRBD1. Per germline, CDR1 SGHAT and CDR2 FQNNGV. This CDR3 region has 16 residues. The CDR3 is CATSPQGGPSYNEQFF. CDR3 in DNA: TGTGCCACCAGCCCGCAAGGGGGCCCTTCCTACAATGAGCAGTTCTTC.

This clone was recorded many times. The rearrangement links TRBV6-2 or TRBV6-3 to TRBJ2-3; D might be TRBD2 (6 bases). Between the trimmed V and J ends, which lost 4 bases and 3 bases, there was a span of 11 bases. The CDR3 extends over 14 amino acids. The germline CDR1 and CDR2 sequences are MNHEY and SVGEGT. CDR3 sequence: CASSSPRGTDTQYF. The CDR3, as DNA: TGTGCCAGCAGTTCACCCCGGGGGACAGATACGCAGTATTTT.

The chain links TRBV7-2 to TRBJ2-3, with D uncertain. Germline assignment: CDR1 SGHTA and CDR2 FQGNSA. This CDR3 contains 13 residues. The ends were cut back, 1 base at V and 2 bases at J, with 4 bases in the middle. CDR3 sequence (DNA): TGTGCCAGCAGCTTAGTTCCCACAGATACGCAGTATTTT. Its translation: CASSLVPTDTQYF.

The CDR3 region is CASSYGQPNTGELFF. CDR3 in DNA: TGTGCCAGCAGTTACGGTCAGCCAAACACCGGGGAGCTGTTTTTT. V is TRBV6-6 and J is TRBJ2-2; the D is unclear. The germline CDR1 and CDR2 sequences are MNHNY and SVGAGI (reference sequence). V lost 2 bases to trimming and J lost 2 bases, with 9 bases between them. CDR3 length equals 15 residues.

By frequency in the sample, this clone is medium-sized. The V and J genes are TRBV19 and TRBJ2-7; 9 bases map to TRBD1. V lost 9 bases to trimming and J lost 3 bases; unmatched junction nucleotides: 12. This CDR3 is 15 amino acids long. Germline CDR1 reads LNHDA; CDR2 reads SQIVND (reference sequence). The CDR3 DNA reads as TGTGCCAGCGCCAAGCCCGGGACAGGGTTCTACGAGCAGTACTTC. It translates to CASAKPGTGFYEQYF.

By share, this clone ranks as medium-sized. The chain joins TRBV6-2 or TRBV6-3 to TRBJ2-7; perhaps D is TRBD1 or TRBD2 (7 bases each). The ends were cut back, 10 bases at V and 0 bases at J, with 16 bases in the middle. The CDR3 is 14 amino acids. Germline values: CDR1 MNHEY, CDR2 SVGEGT. The CDR3 DNA is TGTGCCACGGTCAGCGGGGACAGCTCCTACGAGCAGTACTTC. The encoded protein is CATVSGDSSYEQYF.

In this sample, this clone turned up many times. V gene TRBV6-1 combines with J gene TRBJ2-5, with D tentatively TRBD2 (6 bases). CDR3 length: 15 amino acids. Trimming pared 9 bases from V and 5 bases from J, leaving 22 bases between. CDR1 and CDR2 (germline): MNHNS, SASEGT. The CDR3 sequence: CASSYTRTTVETQYF. The CDR3 DNA reads TGTGCCAGTTCCTACACGCGGACTACTGTGGAGACCCAGTACTTC.

This clone was observed a handful of times. V usage is TRBV19 and J usage is TRBJ1-6, with D hard to call. CDR3 length: 12 amino acids. V was shortened by 5 bases and J by 11 bases, with 10 bases between the two germline ends. Germline V gene lookup returns CDR1 LNHDA and CDR2 SQIVND (reference sequence). In DNA, the CDR3 is TGTGCCAGTAGTTCCTCAAATCCACCCCTCCACTTT. Translating gives CASSSSNPPLHF.